The T cell receptor beta chain described here comes from a study of blood T cell repertoires in COVID-19. Libraries were prepared by immunoSEQ multiplex PCR; TCRdb keeps only in-frame clonotypes and omits some of them. Among approximately 180,000 clones listed, 75% to 90% were seen once. Germline loops: CDR1 SGHNT, CDR2 YENEEA. The CDR3 sequence is 15 residues long. V shed 3 bases and J 3 bases; nucleotides not matched to a gene: 4. Source material: PBMCs or T cells enriched from blood (not recorded which). The genes are TRBV11-3 and TRBJ2-1, with 8 bases fitting TRBD2. This sequence originates from a woman aged 40 to 50 with acute COVID-19. CDR3 sequence: CASSLGLVGYNEQFF. CDR3 sequence (DNA): TGTGCCAGCAGCTTGGGACTAGTCGGCTACAATGAGCAGTTCTTC. The full variable domain, rest sourced from reference TRBV11-3 and TRBJ2-1, is EAGVVQSPRYKIIEKKQPVAFWCNPISGHNTLYWYLQNLGQGPELLIRYENEEAVDDSQLPKDRFSAERLKGVDSTLKIQPAELGDSAVYLCASSLGLVGYNEQFFGPGTRLTVL.